One sample yielded the 32 T cell receptor beta chains listed below, sequenced in a study of blood T cell repertoires in COVID-19 (TCRdb year 2020). Library prep was done by the immunoSEQ multiplex PCR assay. TCRdb mirrors the immuneACCESS table, restricted to in-frame sequences. Some clones are absent from its copies; in checked studies, under half trace to an unresolved V gene, and the reason for the others is unknown. The sample table lists 200,000 to 250,000 clones, 84% of them with a count of one. The biggest ten clones account for around 1.8% of the sample. Input material: PBMCs or T cells enriched from blood (not recorded which). The receptor source for this set is a man in his 60s who had recovered from COVID-19.

As regards this clone: Additional DNA sequences in this sample encode the identical CDR3. V usage is TRBV12-3 or TRBV12-4 and J usage is TRBJ1-2; maybe TRBD1 (5 bases). The CDR3 runs 11 residues. V dropped 5 bases and J dropped 7 bases, with 8 bases sitting between them. This CDR3 is CASSLGGGYTF. The DNA of the CDR3 is TGTGCCAGCAGTCTCGGGGGTGGCTACACCTTC.

The J gene is TRBJ2-7, the V gene TRBV19; 7 bases match TRBD2. This CDR3 spans 12 amino acids. Germline V lookup: CDR1 LNHDA, CDR2 SQIVND (reference sequence). V shed 7 bases, J shed 3 bases, and the junction held 3 bases outside the gene matches. CDR3 in DNA: TGTGCCAGTACGGGCGGGGGCTACGAGCAGTACTTC. It encodes CASTGGGYEQYF.

V is TRBV11-2 and J is TRBJ2-1; TRBD2 might be the D (6 bases). The CDR3 runs to 15 residues. Looked up from germline, CDR1 is SGHAT and CDR2 is FQNNGV. V gave up 7 bases and J gave up 0 bases, with 13 bases separating them. As DNA, the CDR3 is TGTGCCAGCACCGCCCTAGCGTACTCCTACAATGAGCAGTTCTTC. It codes for CASTALAYSYNEQFF.

The chain uses TRBV6-6 and TRBJ1-1; TRBD1 aligns across 10 bases. The germline V gene encodes CDR1 MNHNY and CDR2 SVGAGI (reference sequence). The CDR3 runs 14 residues. V dropped 6 bases and J dropped 4; count of bases not matched to a gene: 5. The chain's CDR3 is CASRMGQGRTEAFF. CDR3 nucleotide sequence: TGTGCCAGCAGGATGGGACAGGGGCGCACTGAAGCTTTCTTT.

The chain combines TRBV4-3 with TRBJ2-6; 10 bases fit TRBD2. This CDR3 has 19 amino acids. The V segment lost 1 base and the J segment 1 base; nucleotides outside the gene matches: 7. Germline-derived CDR1 and CDR2 are LGHNA and YSLEER. CDR3 in amino acids: CASSQGMDSGGSGANVLTF. The CDR3 DNA is TGCGCCAGCAGCCAAGGAATGGATAGCGGGGGGTCTGGGGCCAACGTCCTGACTTTC.

This rearrangement joins TRBV12-3 or TRBV12-4 to TRBJ2-7, with unresolved D. The CDR3 is made up of 12 amino acids. The V and J ends lost 2 bases and 5 bases respectively, with 7 bases between them. CDR3 sequence: CASSLIFHEQYF. Here the CDR3 DNA reads TGTGCCAGCAGTTTAATCTTTCACGAGCAGTACTTC.

The rearrangement links TRBV19 to TRBJ1-4; possibly TRBD1 for D (6 bases). Per the germline V gene, CDR1 is LNHDA and CDR2 is SQIVND (reference sequence). CDR3 length: 16 residues. Trimming cost V 5 bases and J 0 bases, with 13 bases left between them. The CDR3 nucleotides read TGTGCCAGTAGTGAGGGGACATCTGCAACTAATGAAAAACTGTTTTTT. Amino acid sequence: CASSEGTSATNEKLFF.

The chain combines TRBV2 with TRBJ2-1, with 10 bases that match TRBD1. The CDR3 spans 15 residues. Trimming took 5 bases from V and 6 from J; bases not matched to a gene: 7. CDR1 and CDR2 from the germline V gene are SNHLY and FYNNEI. The DNA of the CDR3 is TGTGCCAGCAGTCCCGGACAGGGGGTTTTCAATGAGCAGTTCTTC. Translation gives CASSPGQGVFNEQFF.

The chain uses TRBV6-5 and TRBJ1-1; a weak D match, TRBD1 (6 bases). CDR1 and CDR2 (germline): MNHEY, SVGAGI. The CDR3 sequence is 14 residues long. The germline V and J ends were trimmed by 6 bases and 6 bases, with 17 bases remaining between them. The CDR3 reads CASSQGTGSAEAFF. CDR3 in DNA: TGTGCCAGCAGCCAGGGGACGGGCTCCGCTGAAGCTTTCTTT.

V and J are TRBV7-9 and TRBJ2-7, with D hard to call. Germline V gives CDR1 SEHNR, CDR2 FQNEAQ (reference sequence). Trimming took off 4 bases at V and 2 bases at J, with 21 bases between the two ends. The CDR3 length is 17 residues. The CDR3 here is CASSSLLGAPNPYEQYF. For the CDR3, the DNA is TGTGCCAGCAGCTCACTCCTGGGCGCGCCTAATCCCTACGAGCAGTACTTC.

This clone occurred a few times. The CDR3 DNA follows: TGTGCCATCGGGCCTTGGACTGAAGCTTTCTTT. As protein: CAIGPWTEAFF. V is TRBV10-3 and J is TRBJ1-1; D is uncertain. The CDR3 has 11 residues. Germline CDR1 reads ENHRY; CDR2 reads SYGVKD. Trimming removed 8 bases from V and 5 bases from J, with 9 bases in between.

This clone has only one observation. The chain links TRBV3-1 (or the pseudogene TRBV3-2) to TRBJ1-6; 7 nucleotides line up with TRBD1. The CDR3 is 14 amino acids. V was pared by 5 bases and J by 5 bases, with 3 bases of the junction left unmatched. Germline CDR1 is LGHDT and CDR2 is YNNKEL (reference sequence). The CDR3 is CASSAGQNNSPLHF. The CDR3 DNA sequence: TGTGCCAGCAGCGCGGGACAGAATAATTCACCCCTCCACTTT.

J is TRBJ1-2 and V is TRBV7-9; 8 bases fit TRBD1. Per germline, CDR1 SEHNR and CDR2 FQNEAQ (reference sequence). The CDR3 is 13 amino acids. The trim removed 5 bases at V and 8 bases at J, leaving 7 bases unmatched. CDR3 loop: CASSPQGVEGYTF. In nucleotides, the CDR3 is TGTGCCAGCAGCCCACAGGGGGTTGAGGGCTACACCTTC.

V usage is TRBV10-3 and J usage is TRBJ2-7; 7 bases match TRBD1. This CDR3 comprises 14 residues. V dropped 10 bases and J dropped 0; count of bases not matched to a gene: 9. Per the germline V gene, CDR1 is ENHRY and CDR2 is SYGVKD. The CDR3 coding sequence is TGTGCCACCTCCGACAGGGCCAGCTCCTACGAGCAGTACTTC. It encodes CATSDRASSYEQYF.

The chain has TRBV5-4 and TRBJ2-7, with TRBD1 identical over 11 bases. The CDR3 extends over 16 amino acids. V lost 0 bases, J lost 2 bases, and 4 bases stayed unmatched. Looked up from germline, CDR1 is SGHNT and CDR2 is YYREEE (reference sequence). The DNA for the CDR3 is TGTGCCAGCAGCTTGGCCAGGGGACAGGGGGCCTACGAGCAGTACTTC. Its translation is CASSLARGQGAYEQYF.

This clone has just one count. V usage is TRBV6-4 and J usage is TRBJ1-5, with TRBD1 as a possible D gene (5 bases). The CDR3 has 17 amino acids. Trimming pared 11 bases from V and 4 bases from J, leaving 27 bases between. Germline assignment: CDR1 MRHNA and CDR2 SNTAGT. The CDR3 DNA sequence: TGTGCCTGCCACCTCCCCGGGGGTGCAGGGAGTAATCAGCCCCAGCATTTT. Its translation: CACHLPGGAGSNQPQHF.

The chain carries TRBV12-3 or TRBV12-4 and TRBJ1-2; no firm D call. The CDR3 covers 12 residues. V was clipped by 0 bases and J by 7 bases, with 6 bases between them. The CDR3 DNA reads TGTGCCAGCAGTTTAGCAGGGAGTGGCTACACCTTC. Translated: CASSLAGSGYTF.

The V and J genes are TRBV2 and TRBJ2-7; perhaps TRBD2 as D (5 bases). Germline V gene data show CDR1 as SNHLY and CDR2 as FYNNEI. There are 12 residues in the CDR3. V lost 7 bases and J 6 bases, leaving 13 bases between the germline ends. Here the CDR3 DNA reads TGTGCCAGCACCGGCACTAGTACCGAGCAGTACTTC. Its translation: CASTGTSTEQYF.

This clone was observed once. The chain couples TRBV7-9 to TRBJ1-6; 7 bases are shared with TRBD1. The CDR3 is 15 amino acids. Trimming took 2 bases from V and 8 from J; bases not matched to a gene: 6. Germline V gene lookup returns CDR1 SEHNR and CDR2 FQNEAQ (reference sequence). CDR3: CASSLQPGGYSPLHF. CDR3 nucleotide sequence: TGTGCCAGCAGCTTACAGCCAGGGGGTTATTCACCCCTCCACTTT.

DNA of the CDR3: TGTGCCAGCAGCCAGCCGGGACAGGGAGGGGATGGCTACACCTTC. Protein: CASSQPGQGGDGYTF. This sequence joins TRBV4-2 and TRBJ1-2, with 9 bases aligning to TRBD1. The J segment lost 6 bases and the V segment lost 3 bases, leaving 8 bases of the junction unmatched. Germline loops: CDR1 LGHNA, CDR2 YNFKEQ. The CDR3 consists of 15 residues.

The chain is built from TRBV19 and TRBJ2-1; 14 bases agree with TRBD2. CDR3 length equals 16 residues. Germline V gene lookup returns CDR1 LNHDA and CDR2 SQIVND (reference sequence). V was clipped by 5 bases and J by 15 bases; unmatched bases: 15. CDR3 protein: CASSLGTSGGSSGVFF. CDR3 in DNA: TGTGCCAGTAGTCTCGGGACTAGCGGGGGCTCATCCGGGGTGTTCTTC.

V gene TRBV6-1 combines with J gene TRBJ1-5; D is ambiguous. The V and J ends lost 2 bases and 16 bases respectively, with 18 bases between them. The CDR3 covers 13 residues. Looked up from germline, CDR1 is MNHNS and CDR2 is SASEGT. DNA of the CDR3: TGTGCCAGCAGTGAATCCAACAGTCCGCTCAATCATTTT. It encodes CASSESNSPLNHF.

This clone appeared once. The V gene is TRBV7-3, the J gene TRBJ2-7; TRBD1 is a possible D gene (6 bases). Germline values: CDR1 SGHTA, CDR2 FQGTGA. This CDR3 is 13 amino acids long. V lost 5 bases and J lost 3, with 11 bases in between. CDR3 residues: CASSLRTDYEQYF. DNA for the CDR3: TGTGCCAGCAGCCTAAGGACAGACTACGAGCAGTACTTC. The full variable domain, in which reference TRBV7-3 and TRBJ2-7 provide the parts outside the CDR3, is GAGVSQTPSNKVTEKGKYVELRCDPISGHTALYWYRQSLGQGPEFLIYFQGTGAADDSGLPNDRFFAVRPEGSVSTLKIQRTERGDSAVYLCASSLRTDYEQYFGPGTRLTVT.

Worth noting for this clone: Within the sample, other DNA sequences also encode this same CDR3. The chain combines TRBV9 with TRBJ2-2; tentatively, D is TRBD1 (6 bases). With 0 bases removed from V and 1 base from J, the gap between germline ends came to 10 bases. Per germline, CDR1 SGDLS and CDR2 YYNGEE. The CDR3 has 16 residues. The CDR3 sequence is CASSVVETGNTGELFF. In DNA form, the CDR3 reads TGTGCCAGCAGCGTAGTGGAGACAGGGAACACCGGGGAGCTGTTTTTT. The full variable domain, its missing parts supplied by reference TRBV9 and TRBJ2-2, is DSGVTQTPKHLITATGQRVTLRCSPRSGDLSVYWYQQSLDQGLQFLIQYYNGEERAKGNILERFSAQQFPDLHSELNLSSLELGDSALYFCASSVVETGNTGELFFGEGSRLTVL.

The chain links TRBV5-1 to TRBJ2-5, with 8 bases that match TRBD1. V was pared by 0 bases and J by 5 bases, with 3 bases of the junction left unmatched. CDR3 length: 14 residues. Germline CDR1 is SGHRS and CDR2 is YFSETQ. The CDR3, as DNA: TGCGCCAGCAGCTTGGGGACAGGGATCGAGACCCAGTACTTC. Translating gives CASSLGTGIETQYF.

This clone came up once. This chain uses TRBV20-1 with TRBJ2-7, with D maybe TRBD2 (6 bases). Germline CDR1 is DFQATT and CDR2 is SNEGSKA (reference sequence). This CDR3 region has 11 residues. Trimming took off 2 bases at V and 6 bases at J, with 8 bases between the two ends. The CDR3: CSARLGGEQYF. For the CDR3, the DNA is TGCAGTGCTAGACTGGGGGGCGAGCAGTACTTC.

The gene calls are TRBV29-1 and TRBJ2-4; D is perhaps TRBD2 (6 bases). Germline V lookup: CDR1 SQVTM, CDR2 ANQGSEA. The V and J ends lost 8 bases and 1 base respectively, with 12 bases between them. The CDR3 runs to 13 residues. The CDR3 region has the DNA TGCAGCCCTCCCCGGGGGGCCAAAAACATTCAGTACTTC. Its translation: CSPPRGAKNIQYF.

In this sample, this clone turned up once. The chain combines TRBV11-3 with TRBJ2-1; 7 bases are shared with TRBD2. The CDR3 extends over 14 amino acids. CDR1 and CDR2 (germline): SGHNT, YENEEA. The trim removed 4 bases at V and 3 bases at J, leaving 3 bases unmatched. CDR3: CASSSREGYNEQFF. CDR3 DNA sequence: TGTGCCAGCAGCTCCAGGGAGGGCTACAATGAGCAGTTCTTC.

V and J are TRBV7-6 and TRBJ2-3, with 8 positions matching TRBD2. J lost 0 bases, V lost 5 bases, and 7 bases had no gene match. Germline V lookup: CDR1 SGHVS, CDR2 FNYEAQ. This CDR3 contains 16 residues. CDR3 coding DNA: TGTGCCAGCAGCGTATTAGCGGGGATGAGCACAGATACGCAGTATTTT. Its protein is CASSVLAGMSTDTQYF.

The chain employs TRBV19 and TRBJ2-1; the match to TRBD2 covers 9 bases. Germline loops: CDR1 LNHDA, CDR2 SQIVND (reference sequence). J gave up 2 bases and V 4 bases, and 6 bases lay outside the gene matches. This CDR3 has 16 residues. CDR3 amino acids: CASSKATSGTYNEQFF. CDR3 bases: TGTGCCAGTAGTAAAGCGACTAGCGGAACCTACAATGAGCAGTTCTTC.

The CDR3 protein is CASSRDRSTYNEQFF. The DNA of the CDR3 is TGTGCCAGCAGCCGGGACAGGTCGACCTACAATGAGCAGTTCTTC. The V call is TRBV11-2, the J call TRBJ2-1, with 8 bases fitting TRBD1. This CDR3 spans 15 amino acids. Germline V CDR1 and CDR2: SGHAT, FQNNGV. Trimming cost V 5 bases and J 2 bases; bases outside gene matches: 5.

The chain has TRBV5-1 and TRBJ1-6, with 7 nucleotides matching TRBD1. With V trimmed by 3 bases and J by 6 bases, 3 bases remained unmatched. Germline-derived CDR1 and CDR2 are SGHRS and YFSETQ. The CDR3 length is 14 residues. Here the CDR3 reads CASSSGQFNSPLHF. The DNA for the CDR3 is TGCGCCAGCAGCTCGGGACAGTTTAATTCACCCCTCCACTTT.